The entry below describes one T cell receptor beta chain. What it recognizes is unknown. Coverage ceases 3 residues before the CDR3 finishes, and the germline J gene fills in the end. The protocol was immunoSEQ multiplex PCR, while the TCRdb copy is restricted to in-frame clones and leaves out a portion. Recorded for this sample: about 26,000 clones. The sample belongs to a study of T cells in women clearing cervical HPV infection. The overall study: HLA type could not be excluded as a confounder.

Study-wide results and limits: Each sample's T-cell count was unknown, possibly confounding richness.

Trimming removed 5 bases from V and 2 bases from J, with 6 bases in between. The CDR3 loop spans 11 amino acids. Germline CDR1 GTSNPN, CDR2 SVGIG (reference sequence). Sequencing was done on a sample of blood buffy coat. The clonotype comes from a woman between 18 and 70 years old with a cervical HPV16 infection that either progressed to CIN3+ or cleared (not recorded which). The chain carries TRBV30 and TRBJ1-2, with no clear D. CDR3 in amino acids: CAWGLNYGYTF. Partial CDR3 DNA: TGTGCCTGGGGGCTAAACTATGGC.